The source of this TCR beta chain is a study of T cell repertoires in cytomegalovirus infection. One entry per CDR3 protein results from TCRdb running MiXCR on the reads. This sample has 700,000 to 850,000 distinct CDR3 sequences, with 30% to 35% found just once. The length of the CDR3 is 15 residues. J was trimmed by 2 bases and V by 5 bases; bases with no gene match: 5. Germline lookup yields CDR1 SGHTA and CDR2 FQGTGA. To note about this clonotype: Its specificity is unknown.

The receptor was derived from a human donor in good health (CMV status not recorded). Some clones in this sample may be carry-over from other donors' samples. The source material was cultured CD8+ T cells from PBMCs, sampled from culture after CMV antigen stimulation. J is TRBJ2-1 and V is TRBV7-3; 8 nucleotides align to TRBD1. The CDR3 protein is CASSLTGVPYNEQFF. DNA of the CDR3: TGTGCCAGCAGCCTGACAGGGGTCCCCTACAATGAGCAGTTCTTC.